These 21 T cell receptor beta chains originate from one sample sequenced in a study of CD8+CD57+ T cells in acquired aplastic anemia. It was patients with CD8+CD57+ cell expansion by flow cytometry who were chosen for sequencing. Profiling of TCR beta VDJ combinations and CDR3 sequences used genomic DNA as template. TCRdb processed the reads anew with MiXCR; each CDR3 protein has one entry. The table has approximately 130,000 distinct CDR3 sequences, about 40% seen once. Sequences were obtained from sorted CD4+, CD8+, or CD8+CD57+ T cells (not recorded which) from PBMCs. All receptors derive from a human donor with aplastic anemia.

This clonotype appeared many times. This chain's CDR3 is CASSQVGQGRSYGYTF. The CDR3 DNA reads TGCGCCAGCAGCCAAGTAGGACAGGGAAGGAGCTATGGCTACACCTTC. This chain uses TRBV4-3 with TRBJ1-2; 8 bases align to TRBD1. The CDR3 contains 16 residues. V dropped 1 base and J dropped 4; count of bases not matched to a gene: 8. From germline, CDR1 is LGHNA and CDR2 YSLEER.

This clonotype was seen at least ten times. CDR3 DNA sequence: TGTGCCAGCAGCTTAACAGGGGAGCAGTTCTTC. Translation: CASSLTGEQFF. This chain uses TRBV5-6 with TRBJ2-1; a weak D match, TRBD1 (6 bases). The CDR3 covers 11 residues. Trimming shortened V by 2 bases and J by 10 bases, and 7 bases separated the two germline ends. Germline V CDR1 and CDR2: SGHDT, YYEEEE.

This chain joins TRBV7-9 and TRBJ1-1; 7 nucleotides align to TRBD1. Germline loops: CDR1 SEHNR, CDR2 FQNEAQ (reference sequence). The CDR3 loop spans 15 amino acids. Unmatched junction bases numbered 6, after V lost 1 base and J lost 4 bases. The CDR3 is CASSLVVGGSTEAFF. The CDR3 region has the DNA TGTGCCAGCAGCTTAGTAGTAGGGGGCAGCACTGAAGCTTTCTTT. Looking up the rest from reference TRBV7-9 and TRBJ1-1 gives the full variable domain: DTGVSQNPRHKITKRGQNVTFRCDPISEHNRLYWYRQTLGQGPEFLTYFQNEAQLEKSRLLSDRFSAERPKGSFSTLEIQRTEQGDSAMYLCASSLVVGGSTEAFFGQGTRLTVV.

The table lists this clonotype with many counts. The gene calls are TRBV9 and TRBJ1-1; no clear D gene. The CDR3 contains 16 residues. The V gene lost 0 bases and the J gene lost 8 bases, with 20 bases spanning the gap. CDR1 is SGDLS and CDR2 is YYNGEE in the germline V gene. In DNA, the CDR3 is TGTGCCAGCAGCGTAGCCCCGGGAGGTCGGGGAACCGAAGCTTTCTTT. Translating gives CASSVAPGGRGTEAFF. Supplemented by reference TRBV9 and TRBJ1-1, the full variable domain reads DSGVTQTPKHLITATGQRVTLRCSPRSGDLSVYWYQQSLDQGLQFLIQYYNGEERAKGNILERFSAQQFPDLHSELNLSSLELGDSALYFCASSVAPGGRGTEAFFGQGTRLTVV.

Of note for this clonotype: This clone may be a read error of a much larger clone one base away. This sequence joins TRBV28 and TRBJ2-5; weak D call: TRBD2 (6 bases). Looked up from germline, CDR1 is MDHEN and CDR2 is SYDVKM. The CDR3 has 14 residues. V lost 8 bases, J lost 1 base, and 14 bases lay in between. The CDR3 reads CASAFSGSQETQYF. CDR3 coding DNA: TGTGCCAGCGCCTTTAGCGGCAGCCAAGAGACCCAGTACTTC.

This clonotype was seen repeatedly, ten times or more. The chain combines TRBV7-2 with TRBJ1-2; 7 bases agree with TRBD1. The CDR3 consists of 14 residues. Trimming took 5 bases from V and 3 from J; bases not matched to a gene: 6. In germline, CDR1 is SGHTA, CDR2 FQGNSA. CDR3 sequence (DNA): TGTGCCAGCAGCCCTCAGGGACAGTACTATGGCTACACCTTC. Translating it yields CASSPQGQYYGYTF.

This clonotype was seen ten or more times. The rearrangement links TRBV12-3 or TRBV12-4 to TRBJ2-6; D is unresolved. The CDR3 contains 11 residues. V was cut by 4 bases and J by 8 bases, with 3 bases left in between. The CDR3 DNA is TGTGCCAGCAGTTCCTCCAACGTCCTGACTTTC. As protein: CASSSSNVLTF.

V is TRBV7-2 and J is TRBJ2-5, with D tentatively TRBD2 (7 bases). Trimming pared 0 bases from V and 5 bases from J, leaving 13 bases between. Per the germline V gene, CDR1 is SGHTA and CDR2 is FQGNSA. The CDR3 has 15 residues. The CDR3 here is CASSLAGGGRETQYF. DNA for the CDR3: TGTGCCAGCAGCTTAGCAGGGGGGGGCCGGGAGACCCAGTACTTC.

The sample holds many counts of this clonotype. This chain uses TRBV9 with TRBJ1-2; D is possibly TRBD1 (5 bases). The germline gives CDR1 SGDLS, CDR2 YYNGEE. V was pared by 3 bases and J by 5 bases, with 11 bases between. The CDR3 extends over 13 amino acids. The chain's CDR3 is CASSAMGGYGYTF. The CDR3 nucleotides read TGTGCCAGCAGCGCGATGGGGGGATATGGCTACACCTTC.

The chain links TRBV12-3 or TRBV12-4 to TRBJ2-1; tentative D call: TRBD1 (5 bases). Trimming took off 6 bases at V and 6 bases at J, with 18 bases between the two ends. The CDR3 runs 15 residues. Written as DNA, the CDR3 is TGTGCCAGCAGCCCGCGAGTAGGGGTGGGCAATGAGCAGTTCTTC. As protein: CASSPRVGVGNEQFF.

This clonotype was seen ten or more times. V gene TRBV19 combines with J gene TRBJ1-6; D is ambiguous. From germline, CDR1 is LNHDA and CDR2 SQIVND (reference sequence). V shed 9 bases and J shed 9 bases, with 15 bases lying between them. CDR3 length: 13 residues. The CDR3 reads CASTATDVSPLHF. For the CDR3, the DNA is TGTGCCAGCACAGCCACGGATGTTTCACCCCTCCACTTT.

V is TRBV2 and J is TRBJ2-2, with D maybe TRBD1 (5 bases). The V and J ends lost 6 bases and 2 bases respectively, with 10 bases between them. The germline gives CDR1 SNHLY, CDR2 FYNNEI. CDR3 length: 14 amino acids. CDR3 sequence: CASRIDSNTGELFF. The DNA for the CDR3 is TGTGCCAGCAGGATCGACAGCAACACCGGGGAGCTGTTTTTT.

The J gene is TRBJ2-7, the V gene TRBV19; 9 bases are shared with TRBD1. Germline loops: CDR1 LNHDA, CDR2 SQIVND (reference sequence). The CDR3 spans 15 residues. The trim removed 3 bases at V and 2 bases at J, leaving 5 bases unmatched. The CDR3, as DNA: TGTGCCAGTAGTATGGGGACAGGGAGGACCTACGAGCAGTACTTC. Translated: CASSMGTGRTYEQYF.

Details on this clonotype: A read error may explain this, as a much larger clone is one base away. This chain's CDR3 is CASSLAGGGQETRYF. The CDR3 DNA reads as TGCGCCAGCAGCTTGGCCGGGGGGGGCCAAGAGACCCGGTACTTC. The chain joins TRBV5-1 to TRBJ2-5; 8 nucleotides match TRBD2. The CDR3 loop spans 15 amino acids. The germline gives CDR1 SGHRS, CDR2 YFSETQ.

This clonotype has at least ten counts. Germline is not matched at one junction end, which may reflect a read error. This rearrangement joins TRBV7-9 to TRBJ1-1, with TRBD1 as a possible D gene (5 bases). Germline V gene lookup returns CDR1 SEHNR and CDR2 FQNEAQ (reference sequence). There are 15 residues in the CDR3. CDR3 sequence (DNA): TGCGCCAGCAGCCCGGCCGGGACCCCGAGAGCTGAAGCTTTCTTT. Amino acid sequence: CASSPAGTPRAEAFF.

This clonotype was recorded many times. The chain couples TRBV7-2 to TRBJ1-1, with D uncertain. The CDR3 is 13 residues long. Per the germline V gene, CDR1 is SGHTA and CDR2 is FQGNSA. With 6 bases removed from V and 7 bases from J, the gap between germline ends came to 15 bases. CDR3 sequence (DNA): TGTGCCAGCAGAGCGGGCCAAGTCGGTGAAGCTTTCTTT. This translates into CASRAGQVGEAFF.

Many counts were recorded for this clonotype. The chain couples TRBV7-9 to TRBJ1-1; D perhaps matches TRBD1 (5 bases). Deletions cut 0 bases from V and 3 bases from J, with 17 bases between. CDR1 and CDR2 from the germline V gene are SEHNR and FQNEAQ (reference sequence). The CDR3 runs 17 residues. The CDR3 DNA reads TGTGCCAGCAGCTTAGCAAGTACTCCAGGGTCGGACACTGAAGCTTTCTTT. Translated: CASSLASTPGSDTEAFF.

With respect to this clonotype: A single base separates this from a much larger clone, so it may be a read error. No conserved phenylalanine or tryptophan is present at the end of the CDR3, so a read error is the likely explanation. The V call is TRBV3-1, the J call TRBJ1-6; possible D gene TRBD1, 6 bases. V shed 7 bases and J shed 7 bases, with 14 bases lying between them. CDR1 and CDR2 (germline): LGHDT, YNNKEL (reference sequence). The CDR3 spans 14 residues. As DNA, the CDR3 is TGTGCCAGCACCAGACTGGACAGCAATTCACCCCTCCACCTT. This encodes CASTRLDSNSPLHL.

This clonotype was observed many times. The chain employs TRBV4-3 and TRBJ1-1, with D uncertain. Trimming pared 1 base from V and 0 bases from J, leaving 9 bases between. This CDR3 has 15 amino acids. Germline assignment: CDR1 LGHNA and CDR2 YSLEER. The CDR3 nucleotides read TGCGCCAGCAGCCAAGTTATGGGAATGAACACTGAAGCTTTCTTT. Its translation is CASSQVMGMNTEAFF.

This clonotype has at least ten counts. The CDR3 DNA reads as TGCAGTGCTAGAGACTGGGGCGCAGATACGCAGTATTTT. Protein product: CSARDWGADTQYF. J is TRBJ2-3 and V is TRBV20-1, with a possible D match to TRBD1 (5 bases). Per germline, CDR1 DFQATT and CDR2 SNEGSKA (reference sequence). Trimming stripped 0 bases from V and 4 bases from J, with 8 bases between. The CDR3 length is 13 residues.

The chain has TRBV27 and TRBJ2-7, with 7 bases identical to TRBD2. Germline V gene data show CDR1 as MNHEY and CDR2 as SMNVEV (reference sequence). CDR3 size: 16 residues. V shed 6 bases, J shed 4 bases, and the junction held 15 bases outside the gene matches. This chain's CDR3 is CASSPQPSGEGYEQYV. The CDR3 DNA reads TGTGCCAGCAGCCCCCAACCGAGCGGGGAGGGGTACGAGCAGTACGTC.